The TCR beta chain under discussion was sequenced for a study of shared clonotypes between healthy human individuals. About this clone: Other DNA sequences in the same sample also yield this CDR3.

The CDR3 runs 15 residues. CDR1 is SGHRS, CDR2 YFSETQ, per germline. V shed 0 bases, J shed 1 base, and the junction held 2 bases outside the gene matches. The authors distributed each subset's genomic DNA evenly over several immunoSEQ plates. Measured with immunoSEQ multiplex PCR; TCRdb has only the in-frame clones, and not every one. The sample shows roughly 1,000,000 clones, 78% of them seen only once. The CD4+ fraction was divided into a CD45RA+ naive subset and a CD45RA-negative memory subset. The chain joins TRBV5-1 to TRBJ1-1; TRBD1 agrees at 8 bases. The TCR originated in a man aged 18 to 30 in good health. Some clones in this sample may be carry-over from other donors' samples. The sequenced sample was memory CD4+ T cells from PBMCs. Documented subset: CD45RA-negative fraction. CDR3 loop: CASSLAGTGNTEAFF. Written as DNA, the CDR3 is TGCGCCAGCAGCTTGGCCGGGACAGGGAACACTGAAGCTTTCTTT.